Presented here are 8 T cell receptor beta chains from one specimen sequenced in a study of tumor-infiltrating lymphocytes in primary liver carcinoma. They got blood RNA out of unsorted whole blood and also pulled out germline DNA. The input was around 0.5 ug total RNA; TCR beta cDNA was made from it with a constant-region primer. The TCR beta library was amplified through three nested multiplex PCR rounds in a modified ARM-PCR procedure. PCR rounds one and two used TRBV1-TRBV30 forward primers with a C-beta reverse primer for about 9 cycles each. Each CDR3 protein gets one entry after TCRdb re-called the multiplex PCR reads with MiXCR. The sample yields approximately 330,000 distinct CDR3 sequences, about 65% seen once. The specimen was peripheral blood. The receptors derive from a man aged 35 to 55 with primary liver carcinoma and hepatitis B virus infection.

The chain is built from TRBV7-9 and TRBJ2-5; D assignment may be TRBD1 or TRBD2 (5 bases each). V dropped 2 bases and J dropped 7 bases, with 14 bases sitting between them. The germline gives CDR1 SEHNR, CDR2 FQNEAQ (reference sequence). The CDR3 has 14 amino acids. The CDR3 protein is CASSLSGPRGTQYF. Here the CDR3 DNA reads TGTGCCAGCAGCTTATCGGGCCCGAGGGGGACCCAGTACTTC.

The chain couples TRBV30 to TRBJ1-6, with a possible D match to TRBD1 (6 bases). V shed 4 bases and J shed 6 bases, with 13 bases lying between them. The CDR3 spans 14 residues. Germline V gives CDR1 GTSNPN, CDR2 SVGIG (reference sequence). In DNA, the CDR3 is TGTGCCTGGACAGCAGGGGCAGGTAATTCACCCCTCCACTTT. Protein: CAWTAGAGNSPLHF.

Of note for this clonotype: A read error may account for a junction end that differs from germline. CDR3 sequence (DNA): TGTGCCTGCAGCTTACCCGGGGGGGAGCAGTACTTT. Translating gives CACSLPGGEQYF. V and J are TRBV11-2 and TRBJ2-7; 8 bases align to TRBD2. The CDR3 extends over 12 amino acids. Germline V CDR1 and CDR2: SGHAT, FQNNGV.

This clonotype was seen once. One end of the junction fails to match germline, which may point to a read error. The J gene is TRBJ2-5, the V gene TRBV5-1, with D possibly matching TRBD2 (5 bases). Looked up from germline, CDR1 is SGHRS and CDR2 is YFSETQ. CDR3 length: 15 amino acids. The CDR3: CACSFGGAAQETQYF. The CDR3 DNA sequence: TGCGCCTGCAGCTTTGGTGGAGCGGCCCAAGAGACCCAGTACTTC.

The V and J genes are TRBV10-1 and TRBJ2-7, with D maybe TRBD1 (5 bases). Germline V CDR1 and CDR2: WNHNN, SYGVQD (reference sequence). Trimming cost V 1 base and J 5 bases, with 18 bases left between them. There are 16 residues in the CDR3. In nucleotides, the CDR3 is TGCGCCAGCAGTGAGTTTTCTACCCCAGGGATTCACGAGCAGTACTTC. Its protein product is CASSEFSTPGIHEQYF.

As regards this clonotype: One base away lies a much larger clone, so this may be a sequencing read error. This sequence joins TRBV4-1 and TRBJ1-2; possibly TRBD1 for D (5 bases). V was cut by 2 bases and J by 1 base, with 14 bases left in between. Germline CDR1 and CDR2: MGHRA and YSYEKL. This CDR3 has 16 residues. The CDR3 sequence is CASSQSRTKNNYGYTF. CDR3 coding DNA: TGCGCCAGCAGCCAATCGCGGACAAAGAATAACTATGGCTACACCTTC.

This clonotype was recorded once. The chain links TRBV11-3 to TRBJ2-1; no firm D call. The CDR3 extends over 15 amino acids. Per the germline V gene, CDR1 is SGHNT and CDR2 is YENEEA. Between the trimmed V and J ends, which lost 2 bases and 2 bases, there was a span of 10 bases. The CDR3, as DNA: TGTGCCAGCAGCTTAAGCCAGAGCACCTACAATGAGCAGTTCTTC. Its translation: CASSLSQSTYNEQFF. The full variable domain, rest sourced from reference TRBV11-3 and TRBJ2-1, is EAGVVQSPRYKIIEKKQPVAFWCNPISGHNTLYWYLQNLGQGPELLIRYENEEAVDDSQLPKDRFSAERLKGVDSTLKIQPAELGDSAVYLCASSLSQSTYNEQFFGPGTRLTVL.

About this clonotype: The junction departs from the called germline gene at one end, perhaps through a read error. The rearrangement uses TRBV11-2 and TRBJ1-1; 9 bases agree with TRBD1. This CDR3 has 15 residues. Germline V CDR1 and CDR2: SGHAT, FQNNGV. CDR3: CASSARTGAPAETFF. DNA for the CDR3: TGTGCCAGCAGCGCCAGGACAGGGGCTCCGGCTGAAACTTTCTTT. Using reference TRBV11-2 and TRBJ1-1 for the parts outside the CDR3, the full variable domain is EAGVAQSPRYKIIEKRQSVAFWCNPISGHATLYWYQQILGQGPKLLIQFQNNGVVDDSQLPKDRFSAERLKGVDSTLKIQPAKLEDSAVYLCASSARTGAPAETFFGQGTRLTVV.